This entry lists 24 T cell receptor beta chains sequenced from one sample in a study of shared clonotypes between healthy human individuals. TCRdb's table, derived via immunoSEQ multiplex PCR, lists solely in-frame clones and lacks some. Of 1,100,000 or so clones listed, about 80% are singletons. Sample: memory CD4+ T cells from PBMCs. Regarding subset: CD45RA-negative fraction. The receptors stem from a man aged 18-30 years in good health. Some clones in this sample may be carry-over from other donors' samples.

The table lists this clone with a count of one. V is TRBV7-3 and J is TRBJ2-5, with D tentatively TRBD1 (6 bases). The CDR3 extends over 15 amino acids. Between the trimmed V and J ends, which lost 1 base and 5 bases, there was a span of 14 bases. The V gene's germline CDR1 is SGHTA and CDR2 FQGTGA. CDR3 in amino acids: CASSLMGHSGETQYF. CDR3 nucleotide sequence: TGTGCCAGCAGCTTAATGGGACACTCGGGGGAGACCCAGTACTTC.

This chain uses TRBV5-6 with TRBJ2-5; 11 positions match TRBD2. Germline V lookup: CDR1 SGHDT, CDR2 YYEEEE. J was trimmed by 5 bases and V by 0 bases; bases with no gene match: 15. The CDR3 runs 19 residues. CDR3 DNA: TGTGCCAGCAGCTTGGAGGGTCTAGCGGGAGGATGGAAAAGGGAGACCCAGTACTTC. Its protein is CASSLEGLAGGWKRETQYF.

The rearrangement uses TRBV19 and TRBJ1-1; D is unresolved. This CDR3 has 14 amino acids. The germline V and J ends were trimmed by 2 bases and 2 bases, with 9 bases remaining between them. CDR1 and CDR2 from the germline V gene are LNHDA and SQIVND (reference sequence). CDR3 protein: CASSIRADNTEAFF. In DNA, the CDR3 is TGTGCCAGTAGTATAAGGGCAGATAACACTGAAGCTTTCTTT. The full variable domain, completed using reference TRBV19 and TRBJ1-1, is DGGITQSPKYLFRKEGQNVTLSCEQNLNHDAMYWYRQDPGQGLRLIYYSQIVNDFQKGDIAEGYSVSREKKESFPLTVTSAQKNPTAFYLCASSIRADNTEAFFGQGTRLTVV.

This clone was seen a handful of times. The chain has TRBV2 and TRBJ2-3, with unresolved D. V lost 6 bases to trimming and J lost 5 bases, with 6 bases between them. The CDR3 contains 11 residues. In germline, CDR1 is SNHLY, CDR2 FYNNEI. The CDR3 DNA sequence: TGTGCCAGCAGGTATCAAGATACGCAGTATTTT. It specifies CASRYQDTQYF.

In nucleotides, the CDR3 is TGTGCCAGCGGGCCGTCTCCCGAAGGTGAGTTCTTC. The encoded protein is CASGPSPEGEFF. The J gene is TRBJ2-1, the V gene TRBV28; D gene ambiguous. The CDR3 extends over 12 amino acids. Germline-derived CDR1 and CDR2 are MDHEN and SYDVKM. The ends were cut back, 8 bases at V and 14 bases at J, with 19 bases in the middle.

The rearrangement links TRBV11-2 to TRBJ2-5; 9 bases align to TRBD2. With 2 bases clipped from V and 4 bases from J, the junction kept 8 bases outside the gene matches. This CDR3 has 16 residues. The germline gives CDR1 SGHAT, CDR2 FQNNGV. The CDR3 bases are TGTGCCAGCAGCTTAATAATGTTAGCGGGAGTAGAGACCCAGTACTTC. Translation: CASSLIMLAGVETQYF. The variable domain in full, completed from reference TRBV11-2 and TRBJ2-5, reads EAGVAQSPRYKIIEKRQSVAFWCNPISGHATLYWYQQILGQGPKLLIQFQNNGVVDDSQLPKDRFSAERLKGVDSTLKIQPAKLEDSAVYLCASSLIMLAGVETQYFGPGTRLLVL.

The rearrangement links TRBV28 to TRBJ1-5, with 7 positions matching TRBD1. Germline CDR1 and CDR2: MDHEN and SYDVKM. V shed 6 bases, J shed 3 bases, and the junction held 8 bases outside the gene matches. The length of the CDR3 is 15 residues. CDR3 DNA: TGTGCCAGCAGCACCAGGACAGGCCCCAATCAGCCCCAGCATTTT. It codes for CASSTRTGPNQPQHF. Looking up the rest from reference TRBV28 and TRBJ1-5 gives the full variable domain: DVKVTQSSRYLVKRTGEKVFLECVQDMDHENMFWYRQDPGLGLRLIYFSYDVKMKEKGDIPEGYSVSREKKERFSLILESASTNQTSMYLCASSTRTGPNQPQHFGDGTRLSIL.

The chain links TRBV2 to TRBJ2-3; no clear D gene. CDR3 length equals 13 residues. The V gene's germline CDR1 is SNHLY and CDR2 FYNNEI. Trimming pared 7 bases from V and 6 bases from J, leaving 14 bases between. CDR3 amino acids: CASKDRARDTQYF. Here the CDR3 DNA reads TGTGCCAGCAAGGACCGCGCCCGGGATACGCAGTATTTT.

The gene calls are TRBV7-2 and TRBJ2-7, with 9 bases aligning to TRBD2. The V gene end was trimmed by 0 bases and the J gene end by 0 bases; junction bases not matched to a gene: 0. Germline lookup yields CDR1 SGHTA and CDR2 FQGNSA. This CDR3 is built from 15 residues. In nucleotides, the CDR3 is TGTGCCAGCAGCTTAGCTAGCGGGGGCTCCTACGAGCAGTACTTC. Residues: CASSLASGGSYEQYF.

The chain is built from TRBV28 and TRBJ1-3; D gene ambiguous. Trimming left V 6 bases short and J 2 bases short, with 17 bases between. CDR1 is MDHEN and CDR2 is SYDVKM in the germline V gene. The CDR3 is made up of 16 amino acids. CDR3 amino acids: CASSEPSIATGNTIYF. For the CDR3, the DNA is TGTGCCAGCAGCGAACCGAGTATCGCGACTGGAAACACCATATATTTT.

The J gene is TRBJ1-3, the V gene TRBV5-1; 12 positions match TRBD1. The CDR3 is 19 amino acids. The trim removed 1 base at V and 3 bases at J, leaving 11 bases unmatched. Germline CDR1 SGHRS, CDR2 YFSETQ. For the CDR3, the DNA is TGCGCCAGCAGCTTGTGGGGGACAGGGGGCCGACAGAATGGAAACACCATATATTTT. Its protein is CASSLWGTGGRQNGNTIYF.

The chain joins TRBV5-4 to TRBJ1-2; perhaps TRBD1 as D (6 bases). The ends were cut back, 0 bases at V and 7 bases at J, with 10 bases in the middle. Per the germline V gene, CDR1 is SGHNT and CDR2 is YYREEE (reference sequence). CDR3 length equals 13 residues. The CDR3 loop is CASSLARGPGYTF. The CDR3, as DNA: TGTGCCAGCAGCTTGGCCAGGGGACCTGGCTACACCTTC.

The chain carries TRBV19 and TRBJ2-1, with 9 bases matching TRBD1. Germline V lookup: CDR1 LNHDA, CDR2 SQIVND (reference sequence). The CDR3 runs 15 residues. Trimming at V came to 7 bases and at J to 7 bases, leaving 11 bases not matched to a gene. The CDR3 is CASIPRTGVGNEQFF. Here the CDR3 DNA reads TGTGCCAGTATACCTCGGACAGGGGTGGGGAATGAGCAGTTCTTC.

The chain joins TRBV18 to TRBJ1-1; the D gene is possibly TRBD1 (6 bases). Deletions cut 6 bases from V and 0 bases from J, with 11 bases between. Looked up from germline, CDR1 is KGHSH and CDR2 is LQKENI. The CDR3 loop spans 14 amino acids. This CDR3 reads CASSQQGMNTEAFF. In nucleotides, the CDR3 is TGTGCCAGCTCCCAGCAGGGGATGAACACTGAAGCTTTCTTT.

The rearrangement uses TRBV6-5 and TRBJ1-1; possible D gene TRBD1, 6 bases. CDR3 length: 14 residues. Germline assignment: CDR1 MNHEY and CDR2 SVGAGI. Trimming stripped 5 bases from V and 0 bases from J, with 10 bases between. Written as DNA, the CDR3 is TGTGCCAGCAGTGACAGGTCCATGAACACTGAAGCTTTCTTT. This encodes CASSDRSMNTEAFF.

This clone was picked up one time. The chain couples TRBV7-2 to TRBJ2-4; either TRBD1 or TRBD2 may supply D (5 bases each). The CDR3 totals 14 residues. The germline gives CDR1 SGHTA, CDR2 FQGNSA. Between the trimmed V and J ends, which lost 5 bases and 6 bases, there was a span of 14 bases. The CDR3 sequence is CASSHYRDPNIQYF. CDR3 nucleotide sequence: TGTGCCAGCAGCCACTACCGGGACCCAAACATTCAGTACTTC.

This chain links TRBV4-3 with TRBJ1-4; 9 bases fit TRBD1. There are 15 residues in the CDR3. The J segment lost 17 bases and the V segment lost 0 bases, leaving 13 bases of the junction unmatched. Germline V gene data show CDR1 as LGHNA and CDR2 as YSLEER. For the CDR3, the DNA is TGCGCCAGCAGCCAAGATCCGACCCGGGACAGGGTCTATTTTTTT. Amino acids: CASSQDPTRDRVYFF.

This clone appeared a few times. The V call is TRBV7-8, the J call TRBJ2-1, with a possible D match to TRBD2 (6 bases). This CDR3 is 12 amino acids long. V dropped 5 bases and J dropped 13 bases, with 15 bases sitting between them. Per germline, CDR1 SGHVS and CDR2 FQNEAQ. The CDR3 loop is CASSPHRDLQFF. CDR3 coding DNA: TGTGCCAGCAGCCCCCACCGGGACTTACAGTTCTTC. The variable domain in full, with the rest retrieved from reference TRBV7-8 and TRBJ2-1, is GAGVSQSPRYKVAKRGQDVALRCDPISGHVSLFWYQQALGQGPEFLTYFQNEAQLDKSGLPSDRFFAERPEGSVSTLKIQRTQQEDSAVYLCASSPHRDLQFFGPGTRLTVL.

This clone has just a few counts. The rearrangement joins TRBV28 to TRBJ1-2; 11 positions match TRBD1. V gave up 4 bases and J gave up 4 bases; unmatched junction bases: 8. The CDR3 is 16 residues long. From germline, CDR1 is MDHEN and CDR2 SYDVKM. This CDR3 is CASSSGQGVFLYGYTF. The CDR3 DNA is TGTGCCAGCAGTTCGGGACAGGGGGTTTTCCTCTATGGCTACACCTTC.

The chain couples TRBV29-1 to TRBJ2-3; 11 bases line up with TRBD1. The V gene's germline CDR1 is SQVTM and CDR2 ANQGSEA. J was trimmed by 5 bases and V by 7 bases; bases with no gene match: 8. The CDR3 is made up of 14 amino acids. In DNA form, the CDR3 reads TGCAGCGCCAGCGGACAGGGGGCCATAGATACGCAGTATTTT. This encodes CSASGQGAIDTQYF.

The V gene is TRBV5-1, the J gene TRBJ2-3; 7 bases map to TRBD2. Germline values: CDR1 SGHRS, CDR2 YFSETQ. The CDR3 has 16 amino acids. The junction had 10 bases not matched to a gene; V was cut back by 4 bases and J by 2 bases. CDR3 nucleotides: TGCGCCAGCAGCCCCGGCAGGGCGGGGGACACAGATACGCAGTATTTT. As protein: CASSPGRAGDTDTQYF.

The V and J genes are TRBV7-9 and TRBJ2-7; 7 bases map to TRBD1. Germline CDR1 and CDR2: SEHNR and FQNEAQ (reference sequence). The CDR3 covers 14 residues. Trimming cost V 5 bases and J 2 bases; bases outside gene matches: 6. CDR3 nucleotides: TGTGCCAGCAGCAGACTACAGGGGACCTACGAGCAGTACTTC. It translates to CASSRLQGTYEQYF.

This chain's CDR3 is CASSPKAEAEAFF. In nucleotides, the CDR3 is TGTGCCAGCAGTCCCAAGGCCGAGGCTGAAGCTTTCTTT. The V gene is TRBV6-6, the J gene TRBJ1-1, with unresolved D. Trimming stripped 5 bases from V and 6 bases from J, with 13 bases between. There are 13 residues in the CDR3. The germline V gene encodes CDR1 MNHNY and CDR2 SVGAGI (reference sequence).

Many counts were recorded for this clone. The V and J genes are TRBV7-2 and TRBJ2-5; D possibly uses TRBD1 or TRBD2 (5 bases each). CDR3 size: 15 residues. Deletions cut 5 bases from V and 5 bases from J, with 18 bases between. Germline CDR1 SGHTA, CDR2 FQGNSA. The CDR3: CASSDRAGTGETQYF. Written as DNA, the CDR3 is TGTGCCAGCAGCGATAGAGCAGGGACGGGGGAGACCCAGTACTTC.